Shown below are 7 T cell receptor beta chains from a single sample sequenced in a study of early T cells in non-severe SARS-CoV-2 infection. MiXCR, run by TCRdb on the 5' RACE reads, gives a single entry per CDR3 protein. The sample holds 54,000 or so distinct CDR3 sequences, around 13% seen once. Material for sequencing was whole blood. The receptors derive from an adult who was a healthcare worker with PCR-confirmed SARS-CoV-2 infection or an uninfected control (not recorded which).

This clonotype occurred a few times. The chain carries TRBV7-7 and TRBJ2-5; D is uncertain. Germline lookup yields CDR1 SSHAT and CDR2 FNYEAQ (reference sequence). Trimming took 3 bases from V and 1 from J, leaving 6 bases between them. CDR3 length: 13 residues. CDR3 sequence (DNA): TGTGCCAGCAGCTTGGGCCTCCAAGAGACCCAGTACTTC. Its translation: CASSLGLQETQYF.

This clonotype has at least ten counts. The chain is built from TRBV20-1 and TRBJ1-5, with D perhaps TRBD1 (5 bases). V was pared by 3 bases and J by 2 bases, with 11 bases between. This CDR3 is 14 amino acids long. CDR1 is DFQATT and CDR2 is SNEGSKA in the germline V gene (reference sequence). The CDR3 DNA reads as TGCAGTGCTAGTGAGGGGTACGGCAATCAGCCCCAGCATTTT. Residues: CSASEGYGNQPQHF.

This clonotype was detected only a few times. The rearrangement joins TRBV7-3 to TRBJ2-5; D gene unclear. The CDR3 is made up of 14 amino acids. The V end lost 1 base, the J end lost 1 base, and 7 bases lay between the germline ends. Per germline, CDR1 SGHTA and CDR2 FQGTGA. The DNA of the CDR3 is TGTGCCAGCAGCTTAAGGGCAGCCCAAGAGACCCAGTACTTC. Protein product: CASSLRAAQETQYF.

The chain is built from TRBV20-1 and TRBJ2-7; 8 bases map to TRBD1. J gave up 2 bases and V 3 bases, and 3 bases lay outside the gene matches. The germline gives CDR1 DFQATT, CDR2 SNEGSKA (reference sequence). This CDR3 has 13 amino acids. The CDR3 region is CSASRGQPYEQYF. CDR3 sequence (DNA): TGCAGTGCTAGCAGGGGGCAGCCCTACGAGCAGTACTTC.

V gene TRBV18 combines with J gene TRBJ1-3; tentative D call: TRBD1 (5 bases). Per germline, CDR1 KGHSH and CDR2 LQKENI. The CDR3 has 14 amino acids. Trimming removed 3 bases from V and 5 bases from J, with 11 bases in between. The CDR3: CASSPGTERNTIYF. CDR3 coding DNA: TGTGCCAGCTCACCGGGGACGGAGAGAAACACCATATATTTT.

This clonotype was detected ten times or more. J is TRBJ2-7 and V is TRBV5-1; D may be TRBD1 (5 bases). The CDR3 runs 14 residues. V was clipped by 4 bases and J by 4 bases, with 15 bases between them. The V gene's germline CDR1 is SGHRS and CDR2 YFSETQ. Here the CDR3 reads CASSVGHGDYEQYF. In nucleotides, the CDR3 is TGCGCCAGCAGCGTTGGACACGGAGATTACGAGCAGTACTTC.

This clonotype occurred a few times. The CDR3, as DNA: TGTGCCAGCAGCCGCAACCGAATGAGCTCCTACAATGAGCAGTTCTTC. Translating gives CASSRNRMSSYNEQFF. The chain carries TRBV27 and TRBJ2-1; D remains ambiguous. The V and J ends lost 6 bases and 0 bases respectively, with 15 bases between them. The CDR3 runs to 16 residues. From germline, CDR1 is MNHEY and CDR2 SMNVEV (reference sequence).